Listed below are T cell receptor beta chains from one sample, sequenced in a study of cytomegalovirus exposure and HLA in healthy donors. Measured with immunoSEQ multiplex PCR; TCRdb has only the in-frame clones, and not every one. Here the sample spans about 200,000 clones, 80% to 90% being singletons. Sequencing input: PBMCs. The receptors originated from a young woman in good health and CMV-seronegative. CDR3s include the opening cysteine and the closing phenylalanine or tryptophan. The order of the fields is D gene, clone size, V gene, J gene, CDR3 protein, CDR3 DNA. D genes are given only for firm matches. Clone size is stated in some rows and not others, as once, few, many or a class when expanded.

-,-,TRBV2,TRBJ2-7,CASSKGEGYEQYF,TGTGCCAGCTCGAAGGGAGAAGGCTACGAGCAGTACTTC
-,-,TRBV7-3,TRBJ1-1,CASSLSGGANTEAFF,TGTGCCAGCAGCTTATCGGGGGGAGCGAACACTGAAGCTTTCTTT
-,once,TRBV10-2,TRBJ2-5,CASSSDQETQYF,TGCGCCAGCTCGTCGGACCAAGAGACCCAGTACTTC
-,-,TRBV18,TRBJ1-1,CASSIGGRLYTEAFF,TGTGCCAGCTCGATCGGGGGGCGCCTATACACTGAAGCTTTCTTT
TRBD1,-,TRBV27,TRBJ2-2,CASRSLRQGGTGELFF,TGTGCCAGCAGATCCCTCAGACAGGGGGGCACCGGGGAGCTGTTTTTT
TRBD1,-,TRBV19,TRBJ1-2,CASSAGQFYGYTF,TGTGCCAGTAGTGCGGGACAGTTTTATGGCTACACCTTC
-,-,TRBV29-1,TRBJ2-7,CSVWSGDSTYEQYF,TGCAGCGTTTGGTCGGGGGACAGTACCTACGAGCAGTACTTC
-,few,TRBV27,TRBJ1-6,CASGFSSFANSPLHF,TGTGCCAGCGGGTTTAGTAGCTTCGCCAATTCACCCCTCCACTTT
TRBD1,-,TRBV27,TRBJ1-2,CASKGQASQGIYGYTF,TGTGCCAGTAAAGGACAGGCCAGTCAGGGGATCTATGGCTACACCTTC
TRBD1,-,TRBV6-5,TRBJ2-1,CASSTLDRGRGEQFF,TGTGCCAGCAGCACCCTCGACAGGGGACGAGGTGAGCAGTTCTTC
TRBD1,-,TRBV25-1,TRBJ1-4,CASSPDQGANEKLFF,TGTGCCAGCAGTCCCGACCAGGGGGCTAATGAAAAACTGTTTTTT
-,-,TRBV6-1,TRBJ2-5,CASRRDLWETQYF,TGTGCCAGCAGGAGAGACTTGTGGGAGACCCAGTACTTC
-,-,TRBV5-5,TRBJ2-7,CASSLLTKPYEQYF,TGTGCCAGCAGCTTGTTAACTAAGCCCTACGAGCAGTACTTC
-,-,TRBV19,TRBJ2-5,CASSGRGQETQYF,TGTGCCAGTAGCGGGAGAGGCCAAGAGACCCAGTACTTC
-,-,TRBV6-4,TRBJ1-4,CAPPGGAEKLFF,TGTGCCCCCCCGGGGGGGGCGGAAAAACTGTTTTTT
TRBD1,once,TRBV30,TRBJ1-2,CAWSGGQGGDYGYTF,TGTGCCTGGAGTGGCGGACAGGGCGGGGACTATGGCTACACCTTC
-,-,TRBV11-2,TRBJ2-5,CASNPVRSSGTQYF,TGTGCCAGTAACCCAGTACGTTCCTCGGGGACCCAGTACTTC
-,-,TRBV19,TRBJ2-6,CASSIDRDSGANVLTF,TGTGCCAGTAGTATAGACCGGGACTCAGGGGCCAACGTCCTGACTTTC
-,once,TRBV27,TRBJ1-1,CASTSGGRGNAFF,TGTGCCAGCACCTCGGGTGGCAGGGGAAATGCTTTCTTT
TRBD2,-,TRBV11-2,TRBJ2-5,CASSESWGGETQYF,TGTGCCAGCAGCGAGTCGTGGGGGGGAGAGACCCAGTACTTC
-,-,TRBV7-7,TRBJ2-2,CASSLNEGTGELFF,TGTGCCAGCAGCTTAAATGAGGGCACCGGGGAGCTGTTTTTT
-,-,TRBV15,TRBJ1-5,CAVRGGGSNQPQHF,TGTGCCGTGCGGGGCGGCGGTAGCAATCAGCCCCAGCATTTT
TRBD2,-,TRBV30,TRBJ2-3,CAWSRLAQGTDTQYF,TGTGCCTGGAGTCGACTAGCGCAGGGGACAGATACGCAGTATTTT
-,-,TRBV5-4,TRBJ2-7,CASSRDLNIYEQYF,TGTGCCAGCAGCCGCGACTTAAATATCTACGAGCAGTACTTC
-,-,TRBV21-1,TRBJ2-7,CASPSPNSGGDYEQYF,TGTGCCAGCCCCTCTCCCAATTCAGGGGGCGATTACGAGCAGTACTTC
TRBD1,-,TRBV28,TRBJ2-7,CASRTGQGAYEQYF,TGTGCCAGCAGAACTGGACAGGGGGCTTACGAGCAGTACTTC
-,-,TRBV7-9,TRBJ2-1,CASSLVWARSNEQFF,TGTGCCAGCAGCTTAGTATGGGCCCGCAGCAATGAGCAGTTCTTC
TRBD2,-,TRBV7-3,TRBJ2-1,CASSSGLVYEQFF,TGTGCCAGCAGCTCGGGACTAGTTTATGAGCAGTTCTTC
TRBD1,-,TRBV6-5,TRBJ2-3,CASSRDRGTDTQYF,TGTGCCAGCAGTAGGGACAGGGGGACAGATACGCAGTATTTT
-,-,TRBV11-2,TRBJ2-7,CASSFGGTYEQYF,TGTGCCAGCAGCTTCGGAGGAACCTACGAGCAGTACTTC
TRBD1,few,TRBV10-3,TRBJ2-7,CATRTGGTSYEQYF,TGTGCCACCAGGACAGGAGGCACATCCTACGAGCAGTACTTC
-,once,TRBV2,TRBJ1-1,CASSGTNSHTEAFF,TGTGCCAGCAGTGGGACAAACAGCCACACTGAAGCTTTCTTT
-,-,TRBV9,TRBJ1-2,CASTPTLVANYGYTF,TGTGCCAGCACCCCAACGTTAGTAGCTAACTATGGCTACACCTTC
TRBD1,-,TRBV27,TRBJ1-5,CASSLSQGANQPQHF,TGTGCCAGCAGTTTATCCCAGGGGGCGAATCAGCCCCAGCATTTT
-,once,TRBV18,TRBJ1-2,CASSPLSPSGGPDYGYTF,TGTGCCAGCTCACCACTTTCGCCTTCGGGGGGCCCTGACTATGGCTACACCTTC
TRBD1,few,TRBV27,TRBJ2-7,CASSLWRQGNEQYF,TGTGCCAGCAGTTTATGGAGACAGGGGAACGAGCAGTACTTC
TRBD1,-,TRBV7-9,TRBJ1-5,CASSLTGGLVNQPQHF,TGTGCCAGCAGCTTAACAGGGGGATTGGTCAATCAGCCCCAGCATTTT
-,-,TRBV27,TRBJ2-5,CASSLYRSGVEETQYF,TGTGCCAGCAGTTTATACAGGTCGGGGGTTGAGGAGACCCAGTACTTC
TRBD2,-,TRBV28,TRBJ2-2,CASSRERLLAGGPVGELFF,TGTGCCAGCAGCCGCGAACGGTTACTAGCGGGGGGGCCTGTCGGGGAGCTGTTTTTT
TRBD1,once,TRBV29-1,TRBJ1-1,CSVARGRDTEAFF,TGCAGCGTTGCCAGGGGGCGTGACACTGAAGCTTTCTTT
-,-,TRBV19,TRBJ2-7,CASSMIGGFSYEQYF,TGTGCCAGTAGTATGATAGGGGGTTTCTCCTACGAGCAGTACTTC
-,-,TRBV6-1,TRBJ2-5,CASSEALGLQETQYF,TGTGCCAGCAGTGAAGCCCTGGGACTGCAAGAGACCCAGTACTTC
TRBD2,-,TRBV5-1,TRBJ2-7,CASSPGTSGRIYEQYF,TGCGCCAGCAGCCCCGGGACTAGCGGGAGGATCTACGAGCAGTACTTC
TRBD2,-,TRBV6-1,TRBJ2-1,CASSREGGSLEQFF,TGTGCCAGCAGCCGGGAGGGAGGGTCGCTTGAGCAGTTCTTC
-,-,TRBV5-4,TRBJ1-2,CASSLGSLAYGYTF,TGTGCCAGCAGCTTGGGTAGCCTGGCGTACGGCTACACCTTC
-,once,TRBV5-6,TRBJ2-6,CASSLLTAGANVLTF,TGTGCCAGCAGCTTATTAACGGCTGGGGCCAACGTCCTGACTTTC
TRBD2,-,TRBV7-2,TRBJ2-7,CASSLGGGLGPYEQYF,TGTGCCAGCAGCCTCGGGGGGGGACTCGGACCCTACGAGCAGTACTTC
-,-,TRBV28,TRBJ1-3,CASRRAGNTIYF,TGTGCCAGCAGGAGGGCGGGAAACACCATATATTTT
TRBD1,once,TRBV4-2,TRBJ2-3,CASSRGPLVDTQYF,TGTGCCAGCAGTAGGGGGCCGTTGGTGGATACGCAGTATTTT
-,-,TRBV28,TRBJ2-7,CASSSRSPGYSYEQYF,TGTGCCAGCAGTTCTCGTTCCCCGGGATACTCCTACGAGCAGTACTTC
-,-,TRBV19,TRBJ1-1,CASSAWSGVGTEAFF,TGTGCCAGTAGCGCCTGGTCGGGGGTTGGCACTGAAGCTTTCTTT
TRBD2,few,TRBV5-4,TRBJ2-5,CASSRTSGSGETQYF,TGTGCCAGCAGCCGGACTAGCGGGAGTGGAGAGACCCAGTACTTC
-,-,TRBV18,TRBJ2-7,CASSPGEREQYF,TGTGCCAGCTCACCGGGAGAGCGCGAGCAGTACTTC
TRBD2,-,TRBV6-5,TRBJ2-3,CASLKRGGTDTQYF,TGTGCCAGCCTTAAGCGGGGGGGCACAGATACGCAGTATTTT
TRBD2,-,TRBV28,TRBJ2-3,CASSPSRGGSDTQYF,TGTGCCAGCAGCCCCTCCCGGGGGGGCTCAGATACGCAGTATTTT